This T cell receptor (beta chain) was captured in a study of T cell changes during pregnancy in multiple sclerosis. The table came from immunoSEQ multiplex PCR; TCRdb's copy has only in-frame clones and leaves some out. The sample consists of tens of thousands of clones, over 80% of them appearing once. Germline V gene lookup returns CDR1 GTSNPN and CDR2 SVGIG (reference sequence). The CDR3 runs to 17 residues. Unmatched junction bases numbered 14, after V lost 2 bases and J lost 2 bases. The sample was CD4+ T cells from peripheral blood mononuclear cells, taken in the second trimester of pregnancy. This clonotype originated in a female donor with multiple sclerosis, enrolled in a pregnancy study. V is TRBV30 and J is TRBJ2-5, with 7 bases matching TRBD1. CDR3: CAWSQPRQGSLQETQYF. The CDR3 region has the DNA TGTGCCTGGAGTCAACCCCGACAGGGTAGCCTTCAAGAGACCCAGTACTTC.